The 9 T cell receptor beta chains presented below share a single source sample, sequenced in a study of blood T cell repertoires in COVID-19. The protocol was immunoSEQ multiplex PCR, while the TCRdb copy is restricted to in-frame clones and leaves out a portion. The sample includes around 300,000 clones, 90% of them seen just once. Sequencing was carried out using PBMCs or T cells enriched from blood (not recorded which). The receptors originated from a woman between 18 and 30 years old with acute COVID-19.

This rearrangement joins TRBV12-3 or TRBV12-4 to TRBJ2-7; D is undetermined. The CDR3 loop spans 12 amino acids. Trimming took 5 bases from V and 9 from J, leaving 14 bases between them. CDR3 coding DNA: TGTGCCAGCAGTCTGTCCTTTCTCGGGCAGTACTTC. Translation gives CASSLSFLGQYF.

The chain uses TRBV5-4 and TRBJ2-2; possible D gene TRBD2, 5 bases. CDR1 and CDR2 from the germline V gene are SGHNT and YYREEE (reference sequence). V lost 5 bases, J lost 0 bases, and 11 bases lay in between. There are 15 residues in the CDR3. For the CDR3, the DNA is TGTGCCAGCAGAGCGGAGCCGACGAACACCGGGGAGCTGTTTTTT. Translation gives CASRAEPTNTGELFF.

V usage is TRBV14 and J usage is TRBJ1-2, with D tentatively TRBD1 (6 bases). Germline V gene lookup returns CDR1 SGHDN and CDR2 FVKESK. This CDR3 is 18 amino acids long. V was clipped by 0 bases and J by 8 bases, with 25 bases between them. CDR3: CASSQDRLPLAGVLGYTF. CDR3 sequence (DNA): TGTGCCAGCAGCCAAGACCGACTCCCTCTGGCAGGGGTCCTAGGCTACACCTTC.

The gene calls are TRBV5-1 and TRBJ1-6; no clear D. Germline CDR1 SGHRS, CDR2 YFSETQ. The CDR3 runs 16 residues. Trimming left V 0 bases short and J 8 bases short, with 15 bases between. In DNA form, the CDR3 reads TGCGCCAGCAGCTTGGCCCACGTACTGCCTGATTCACCCCTCCACTTT. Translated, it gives CASSLAHVLPDSPLHF.

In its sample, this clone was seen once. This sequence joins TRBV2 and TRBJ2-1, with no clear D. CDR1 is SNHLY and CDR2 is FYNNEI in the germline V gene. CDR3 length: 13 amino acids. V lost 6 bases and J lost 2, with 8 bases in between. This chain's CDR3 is CASSPLTYNEQFF. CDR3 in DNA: TGTGCCAGCAGCCCTCTTACCTACAATGAGCAGTTCTTC.

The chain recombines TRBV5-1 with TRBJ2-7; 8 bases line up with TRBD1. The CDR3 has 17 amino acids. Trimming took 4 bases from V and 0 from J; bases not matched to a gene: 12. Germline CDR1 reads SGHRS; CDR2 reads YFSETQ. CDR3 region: CASSPDRTGKSSYEQYF. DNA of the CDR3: TGCGCCAGCAGCCCGGATCGGACAGGGAAGAGCTCCTACGAGCAGTACTTC.

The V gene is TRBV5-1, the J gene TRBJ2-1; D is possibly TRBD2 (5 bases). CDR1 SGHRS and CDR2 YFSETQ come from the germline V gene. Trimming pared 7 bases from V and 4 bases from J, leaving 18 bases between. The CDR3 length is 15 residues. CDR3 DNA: TGCGCCAGCGCGTGGACGGGAAGCCCTTACAATGAGCAGTTCTTC. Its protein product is CASAWTGSPYNEQFF.

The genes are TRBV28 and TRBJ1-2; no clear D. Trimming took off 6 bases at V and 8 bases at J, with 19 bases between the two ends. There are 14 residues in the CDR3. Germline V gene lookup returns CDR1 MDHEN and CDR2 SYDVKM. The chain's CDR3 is CASSLSRGSGGYTF. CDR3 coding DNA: TGTGCCAGCAGCTTAAGTCGGGGTTCGGGCGGCTACACCTTC.

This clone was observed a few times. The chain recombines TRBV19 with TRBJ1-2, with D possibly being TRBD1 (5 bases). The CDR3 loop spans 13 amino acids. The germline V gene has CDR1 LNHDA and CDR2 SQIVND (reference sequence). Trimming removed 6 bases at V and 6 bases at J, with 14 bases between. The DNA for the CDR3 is TGTGCCAGTAGGCAACAGGTTGTGAATGGCTACACCTTC. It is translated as CASRQQVVNGYTF.